This TCR beta chain stems from a study of blood T cell repertoires in COVID-19. Study-level background: COVID-19 samples from acute and convalescent phases originated in the United States, Italy and Spain.

CDR3 length: 15 residues. Unmatched junction bases numbered 0, after V lost 0 bases and J lost 1 base. CDR1 is ENHRY and CDR2 is SYGVKD in the germline V gene. The protocol was immunoSEQ multiplex PCR, while the TCRdb copy is restricted to in-frame clones and leaves out a portion. This sample has about 110,000 clones, with approximately 68% found just once. This clone was observed a few times. Other DNA sequences from this sample encode an identical CDR3 as well. What was sequenced was peripheral blood. This TCR was recovered from a woman in her fifties or sixties with acute or convalescent COVID-19. The V and J genes are TRBV10-3 and TRBJ2-3; 8 bases line up with TRBD1. CDR3 in DNA: TGTGCCATCAGTGAGTCGGGACAGGGCACAGATACGCAGTATTTT. Amino acid sequence: CAISESGQGTDTQYF.